This is a list of T cell receptor beta chains from one sample in a study of blood T cell repertoires in COVID-19. Assay used: immunoSEQ multiplex PCR; TCRdb lists only in-frame clones, some missing. Of 200,000 to 300,000 clones in the sample, around 87% were seen once. The specimen sequenced was peripheral blood. The receptors were sampled from a woman aged 45-65 years with acute or convalescent COVID-19. Both conserved end residues are part of each CDR3. D genes are given only for firm matches. Clone size is shown for a subset of rows, as once, few, many or a class of expanded clone.

TRBV11-2	NA	TRBD1	TRBJ1-4	TGTGCCAGCAGCCCCCCCGGACAGGTTGAAAAACTGTTTTTT	CASSPPGQVEKLFF
TRBV5-1	NA	TRBD2	TRBJ2-7	TGCGCCAGCAGCCACGGGACTAGCGACGAGCAGTACTTC	CASSHGTSDEQYF
TRBV5-8	NA	TRBD1	TRBJ1-5	TGTGCCAGCAGCTCCCTAGGACAGGGTGATCAGCCCCAGCATTTT	CASSSLGQGDQPQHF
TRBV5-8	NA	NA	TRBJ2-1	TGTGCCAGCAGCTTGGCCTTGAGCTCCTACAATGAGCAGTTCTTC	CASSLALSSYNEQFF
TRBV27	NA	NA	TRBJ1-3	TGTGCCAGCAGTTTAGGGAGGGGTACTGGAAACACCATATATTTT	CASSLGRGTGNTIYF
TRBV28	NA	TRBD2	TRBJ2-7	TGTGCCAGCAGTACTAGCGGGAGGTTTTACGAGCAGTACTTC	CASSTSGRFYEQYF
TRBV5-1	NA	NA	TRBJ1-1	TGCGCCAGCAGCGCATTTACAGGGTTTGGCACTGAAGCTTTCTTT	CASSAFTGFGTEAFF
TRBV7-2	NA	NA	TRBJ2-7	TGTGCCAGCAGCCCCTTCCCCTCCTACGAGCAGTACTTC	CASSPFPSYEQYF
TRBV4-3	NA	TRBD1	TRBJ1-2	TGCGCCAGCAGCCAAGATTGGGACAGGGGGCCTCGTTATGGCTACACCTTC	CASSQDWDRGPRYGYTF
TRBV30	NA	TRBD1	TRBJ1-2	TGTGCCTGGAGTGTACGACAGGGGAATGGCTACACCTTC	CAWSVRQGNGYTF
TRBV28	NA	TRBD1	TRBJ1-2	TGTGCCAGCAGTCCTCCGGGACAGGGACGGGGCTATGGCTACACCTTC	CASSPPGQGRGYGYTF
TRBV14	NA	TRBD1	TRBJ2-7	TGTGCCAGCAGCCCTTTGACAGGGGGGTCCTACGAGCAGTACTTC	CASSPLTGGSYEQYF
TRBV27	NA	TRBD1	TRBJ1-2	TGTGCCAGCAGTTTTATCGGGACAGACCCTAACTATGGCTACACCTTC	CASSFIGTDPNYGYTF
TRBV7-2	NA	NA	TRBJ2-1	TGTGCCAGCAGCTTAGTAGTCAGGGATGTAGGTGAGCAGTTCTTC	CASSLVVRDVGEQFF
TRBV5-6	once	TRBD2	TRBJ2-7	TGTGCCAGCAGCTTGAGGGCGGGAGGCGAGCAGTACTTC	CASSLRAGGEQYF
TRBV1	once	NA	TRBJ2-1	TGCACCAGCAGCCAAGATTGTCCCCTCCCTGAGGGCGGGAAAGTCGACAATGAGCAGTTCTTC	CTSSQDCPLPEGGKVDNEQFF
TRBV6-5	NA	NA	TRBJ2-7	TGTGCCAGCAGTTACTCAGGGGCCTTCCCCTACGAGCAGTACTTC	CASSYSGAFPYEQYF
TRBV5-1	NA	NA	TRBJ1-6	TGCGCCAGCAGCTTGGATAGTCCACCCCTCCACTTT	CASSLDSPPLHF
TRBV28	NA	NA	TRBJ1-5	TGTGCCAGCAGTTTACCGTACAGGGTTAGCAATCAGCCCCAGCATTTT	CASSLPYRVSNQPQHF
TRBV6-5	NA	NA	TRBJ1-3	TGTGCCAGCAGTTATGGAGGGGTTAAGGGAAACACCATATATTTT	CASSYGGVKGNTIYF
TRBV3-1/TRBV3-2	NA	NA	TRBJ2-1	TGTGCCAGCACTTCAGCGCTTAGCTCCTACAATGAGCAGTTCTTC	CASTSALSSYNEQFF
TRBV19	NA	TRBD1	TRBJ2-3	TGTGCCAGTAGTCTTGACAGGGACACAGATACGCAGTATTTT	CASSLDRDTDTQYF
TRBV10-3	once	TRBD1	TRBJ1-2	TGTGCCATCAGTGAGGGGACAGGGGGCGCTCGGGCCGGCTACACCTTC	CAISEGTGGARAGYTF
TRBV6-6	NA	NA	TRBJ1-5	TGTGCCAGCAGCCTAGACAGTTATAGCAATCAGCCCCAGCATTTT	CASSLDSYSNQPQHF
TRBV7-9	NA	TRBD1	TRBJ2-1	TGTGCCAGCAGCCGCGGACAGGGAAAAGGACTTGGACAGTTCTTC	CASSRGQGKGLGQFF
TRBV7-8	NA	TRBD2	TRBJ2-7	TGTGCCAGCACCGTACTAGCGGGAGGTCACTACGAGCAGTACTTC	CASTVLAGGHYEQYF
TRBV20-1	NA	NA	TRBJ1-2	TGCAGTGCTTTCAGAAACTATGGCTACACCTTC	CSAFRNYGYTF
TRBV7-9	NA	TRBD1	TRBJ1-4	TGTGCCAGCAGCTTAATAAACAGGGGAGTTGTTTCTAATGAAAAACTGTTTTTT	CASSLINRGVVSNEKLFF
TRBV9	NA	NA	TRBJ2-2	TGTGCCAGCAGCGAGGATTACAGGGTACGCACCGGGGAGCTGTTTTTT	CASSEDYRVRTGELFF
TRBV18	NA	NA	TRBJ2-7	TGTGCCAGCTCACCACCGGGCTTACCCTACGAGCAGTACTTC	CASSPPGLPYEQYF
TRBV19	NA	NA	TRBJ1-5	TGTGCCAGTAGAGACAGCTTGGGCAATCAGCCCCAGCATTTT	CASRDSLGNQPQHF
TRBV20-1	NA	NA	TRBJ2-5	TGCAGTGCCACACAAGAGACCCAGTACTTC	CSATQETQYF
TRBV2	NA	NA	TRBJ1-4	TGTGCCAGCTATGGCGAAAAACTGTTTTTT	CASYGEKLFF
TRBV19	once	NA	TRBJ2-1	TGTGCCAGTAGTATAGTGCGGGGAGATGAGCAGTTCTTC	CASSIVRGDEQFF
TRBV5-1	NA	TRBD2	TRBJ2-6	TGCGCCAGCAGCTTTACTAGCGGGAGGTTCGGGGCCAACGTCCTGACTTTC	CASSFTSGRFGANVLTF
TRBV4-2	few	TRBD1	TRBJ2-4	TGTGCCAGCAGCCAAGATCCGGGACAGGGTGGGACCAAAAACATTCAGTACTTC	CASSQDPGQGGTKNIQYF
TRBV5-4	NA	TRBD2	TRBJ2-3	TGTGCCAGCAGCTTAGGCGGGAGGGGGGCAGATACGCAGTATTTT	CASSLGGRGADTQYF
TRBV7-9	once	TRBD1	TRBJ2-2	TGTGCCAGCAGACTGACAGGGGAGCGGACCGGGGAGCTGTTTTTT	CASRLTGERTGELFF
TRBV7-9	NA	TRBD1	TRBJ2-7	TGTGCCAGCAGCTTCCGGGACAGCTCCTACGAGCAGTACTTC	CASSFRDSSYEQYF